The source of this T cell receptor (beta chain) is a study of radiotherapy plus CTLA-4 blockade in lung cancer. Points from the study as a whole: Tumor-origin TCR clones grew in blood after radiotherapy plus ipilimumab. Per reports, early blood T cell clone dynamics, plus interferon-beta, forecast response most strongly.

Chemo-refractory metastatic non-small-cell lung cancer patients were treated with focal radiation plus CTLA-4 blockade with ipilimumab. About this clone itself: As yet, its antigen is unknown.

This CDR3 contains 13 residues. Trimming removed 5 bases at V and 3 bases at J, with 11 bases between. Germline loops: CDR1 MNHEY, CDR2 SVGAGI. The method was immunoSEQ multiplex PCR; TCRdb's version includes in-frame clones alone and lacks a portion of them. The top ten hold roughly 5% of the sample, which has tens of thousands of clones, 70% to 75% seen once. This sequence joins TRBV6-5 and TRBJ2-7, with D possibly being TRBD2 (6 bases). Sequenced material: peripheral blood, taken from a patient treated with radiotherapy plus ipilimumab. This TCR was recovered from a human donor with non-small cell lung cancer whose response to radiotherapy plus ipilimumab could not be evaluated. The CDR3 DNA reads TGTGCCAGCAGTCCTCCGGGACTCTACGAGCAGTACTTC. Its protein product is CASSPPGLYEQYF.